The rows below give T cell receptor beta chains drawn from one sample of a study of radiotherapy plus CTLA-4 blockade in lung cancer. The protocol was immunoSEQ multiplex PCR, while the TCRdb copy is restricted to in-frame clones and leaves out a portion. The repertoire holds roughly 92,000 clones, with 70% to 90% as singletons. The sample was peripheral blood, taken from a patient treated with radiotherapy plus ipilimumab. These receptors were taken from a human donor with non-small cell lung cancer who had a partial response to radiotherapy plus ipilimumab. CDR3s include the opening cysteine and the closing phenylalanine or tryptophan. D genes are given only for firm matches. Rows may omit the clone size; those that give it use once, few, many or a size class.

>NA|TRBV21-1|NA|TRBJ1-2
TGTGCCAGCAGTCTGGACAGGCCCATCTACTATGGCTACACCTTC
CASSLDRPIYYGYTF
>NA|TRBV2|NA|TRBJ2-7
TGTGCCAGCAGTCTATTACAGGGTGGGCAGTACTTC
CASSLLQGGQYF
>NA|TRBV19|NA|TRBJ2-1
TGTGCCAGTAGTAGCAGGAACAATGAGCAGTTCTTC
CASSSRNNEQFF
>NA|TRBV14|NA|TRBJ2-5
TGTGCCAGCAGCCGCCAGAAGCAAGAGACCCAGTACTTC
CASSRQKQETQYF
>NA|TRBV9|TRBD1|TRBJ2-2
TGTGCCAGCAGCGATCTTAGAGCAGGGGGCGACACCGGGGAGCTGTTTTTT
CASSDLRAGGDTGELFF
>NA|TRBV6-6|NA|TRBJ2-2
TGTGCCAGCAGACGCGCTGCGGGGAGCACCGGGGAGCTGTTTTTT
CASRRAAGSTGELFF
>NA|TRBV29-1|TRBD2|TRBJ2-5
TGCAGCGTTGAAGGCGGGAGGGCCCAAGAGACCCAGTACTTC
CSVEGGRAQETQYF
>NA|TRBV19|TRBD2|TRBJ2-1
TGTGCCAGTAGTATGAAGGGGAGGGATGAGCAGTTCTTC
CASSMKGRDEQFF
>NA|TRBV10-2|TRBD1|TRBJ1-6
TGCGCCAGCAGTGTCGATGACAGGGGTAATTCACCCCTCCACTTT
CASSVDDRGNSPLHF
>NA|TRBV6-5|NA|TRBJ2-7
TGTGCCAGCAGCCTAACAGGGAGATACGAGCAGTACTTC
CASSLTGRYEQYF
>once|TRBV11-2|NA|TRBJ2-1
TGTGCCAGCAGCGAGGCCTTGAGCTCCTACAATGAGCAGTTCTTC
CASSEALSSYNEQFF
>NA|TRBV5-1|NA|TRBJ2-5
TGCGCCAGCACGGGTTCGGACCAAGAGACCCAGTACTTC
CASTGSDQETQYF
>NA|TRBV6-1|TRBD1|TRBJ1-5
TGTGCCAGCAGGACCGGGACAGGGAATCAGCCCCAGCATTTT
CASRTGTGNQPQHF
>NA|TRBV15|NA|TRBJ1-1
TGTGCCACCAGCCGTGGCGGCGCGGGCACTGAAGCTTTCTTT
CATSRGGAGTEAFF
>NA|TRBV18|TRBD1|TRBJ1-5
TGTGCCAGCTCCCCACAGGGGAATCAGCCCCAGCATTTT
CASSPQGNQPQHF
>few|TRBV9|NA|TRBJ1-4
TGTGCCAGCAGCGTAGGGTTCACGGGAAAACTGTTTTTT
CASSVGFTGKLFF
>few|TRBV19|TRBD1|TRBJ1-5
TGTGCCAGTAGGGAACAGGGGCTTTTGAATCAGCCCCAGCATTTT
CASREQGLLNQPQHF
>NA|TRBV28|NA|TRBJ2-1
TGTGCCAGCAGCTACCTGCGACTCCGGGGAGGCTACAATGAGCAGTTCTTC
CASSYLRLRGGYNEQFF
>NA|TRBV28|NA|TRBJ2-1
TGTGCCAGCAGTTTGCGCGGGAAATCACTGGACAATGAGCAGTTCTTC
CASSLRGKSLDNEQFF
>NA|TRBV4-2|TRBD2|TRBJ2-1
TGTGCCAGCAGCCCCCGGTCCGGGGGAGGGCCTAGAGGCAATGAGCAGTTCTTC
CASSPRSGGGPRGNEQFF
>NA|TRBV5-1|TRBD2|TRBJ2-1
TGCGCCAGCAGCTTGAGGGTGAAGGGACTAGCAAACAATGAGCAGTTCTTC
CASSLRVKGLANNEQFF
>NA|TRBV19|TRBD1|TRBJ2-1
TGTGCCAGTAGTAGACAGGGTAACAATGAGCAGTTCTTC
CASSRQGNNEQFF
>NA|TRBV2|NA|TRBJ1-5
TGTGCCAGCAGTGTGGGGGCGAGTGGCAATCAGCCCCAGCATTTT
CASSVGASGNQPQHF
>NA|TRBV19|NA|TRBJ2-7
TGTGCCAGTAGTTCCTCAGGCGCGAGCTCCTACGAGCAGTACTTC
CASSSSGASSYEQYF
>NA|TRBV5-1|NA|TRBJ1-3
TGCGCCAGCAGCTTGGGACAGGTTACTGGAAACACCATATATTTT
CASSLGQVTGNTIYF
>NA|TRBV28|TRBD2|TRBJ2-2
TGTGCCAGCAGACGACTAGCGGGGAACACCGGGGAGCTGTTTTTT
CASRRLAGNTGELFF
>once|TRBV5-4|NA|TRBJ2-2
TGTGCCAGCAGCGGGAGACAGGGACTCACCGGGGAGCTGTTTTTT
CASSGRQGLTGELFF
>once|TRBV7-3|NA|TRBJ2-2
TGTGCCAGCAGCCTTTATCCCGGGACTCCTTCCTCCGGGGAGCTGTTTTTT
CASSLYPGTPSSGELFF
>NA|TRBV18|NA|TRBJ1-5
TGTGCCAGCTCAGGGGGCATTGGCAATCAGCCCCAGCATTTT
CASSGGIGNQPQHF
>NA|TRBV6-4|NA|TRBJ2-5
TGTGCCAGCAGTGCGGACTGGGAAGAGACCCAGTACTTC
CASSADWEETQYF
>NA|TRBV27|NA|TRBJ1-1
TGTGCCAGCAGTAACACAGGGCCCACTGAAGCTTTCTTT
CASSNTGPTEAFF
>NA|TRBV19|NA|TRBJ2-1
TGTGCCAGTACAGGCGGCAGGGGCTCCTACAATGAGCAGTTCTTC
CASTGGRGSYNEQFF
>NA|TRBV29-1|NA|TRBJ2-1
TGCAGCGTTGGCCCCCCAAGCGCGGGTGAGCAGTTCTTC
CSVGPPSAGEQFF
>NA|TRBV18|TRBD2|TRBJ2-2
TGTGCCAGCTCACCAATACTAGCGGTCCTGTACACCGGGGAGCTGTTTTTT
CASSPILAVLYTGELFF
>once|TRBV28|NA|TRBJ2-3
TGTGCCAGCAGTCTAGTAAGAGATACGCAGTATTTT
CASSLVRDTQYF
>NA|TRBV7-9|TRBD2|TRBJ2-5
TGTGCCAGCAGCTTAGGATTAACTAGCGGGAGCCACCAAGAGACCCAGTACTTC
CASSLGLTSGSHQETQYF
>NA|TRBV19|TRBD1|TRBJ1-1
TGTGCCAGTAGTGGGGACAGGCTGAACACTGAAGCTTTCTTT
CASSGDRLNTEAFF
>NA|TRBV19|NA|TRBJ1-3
TGTGCCAGCAGCTCAGGCCAGAACTCTGGAAACACCATATATTTT
CASSSGQNSGNTIYF
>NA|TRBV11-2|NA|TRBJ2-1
TGTGCCAGCAGCTACCGGCGGGATAGAGGCAATGAGCAGTTCTTC
CASSYRRDRGNEQFF
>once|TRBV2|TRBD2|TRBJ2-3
TGTGCCAGCAGTGCGGCGGGAGCCACAGATACGCAGTATTTT
CASSAAGATDTQYF
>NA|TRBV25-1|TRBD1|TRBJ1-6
TGTGCCAGCAGTGATCGGTTGACAGGGGGCTATTCACCCCTCCACTTT
CASSDRLTGGYSPLHF
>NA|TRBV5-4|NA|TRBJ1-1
TGTGCCAGCAGCTTCGGTGTAGGGGTAGACACTGAAGCTTTCTTT
CASSFGVGVDTEAFF
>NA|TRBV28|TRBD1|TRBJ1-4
TGTGCCAGCAGTTTATTGGGATTTGGACAGGGGAATGAAAAACTGTTTTTT
CASSLLGFGQGNEKLFF
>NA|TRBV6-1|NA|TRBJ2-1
TGTGCCAGCAGTGAAAGGTCGGCTAGCAGTTACAATGAGCAGTTCTTC
CASSERSASSYNEQFF
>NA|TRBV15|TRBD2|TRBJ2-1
TGTGCCACCAGCAGAGATCGGGCTAGCGGGAACAATGAGCAGTTCTTC
CATSRDRASGNNEQFF
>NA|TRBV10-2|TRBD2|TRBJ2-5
TGCGCCAGCAGTTCTTGGACTAGCGGGCGCACGGCCCAGTACTTC
CASSSWTSGRTAQYF